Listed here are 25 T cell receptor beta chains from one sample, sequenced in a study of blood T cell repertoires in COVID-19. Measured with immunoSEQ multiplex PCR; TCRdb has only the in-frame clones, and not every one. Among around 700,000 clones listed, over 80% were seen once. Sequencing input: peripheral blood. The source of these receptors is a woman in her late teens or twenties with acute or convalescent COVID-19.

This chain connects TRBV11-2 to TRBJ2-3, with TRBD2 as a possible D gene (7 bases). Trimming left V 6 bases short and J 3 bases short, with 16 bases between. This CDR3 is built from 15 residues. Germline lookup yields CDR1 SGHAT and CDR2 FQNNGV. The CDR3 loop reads CASSLGGVRTDTQYF. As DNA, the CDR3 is TGTGCCAGCAGTCTAGGGGGGGTCAGGACAGATACGCAGTATTTT.

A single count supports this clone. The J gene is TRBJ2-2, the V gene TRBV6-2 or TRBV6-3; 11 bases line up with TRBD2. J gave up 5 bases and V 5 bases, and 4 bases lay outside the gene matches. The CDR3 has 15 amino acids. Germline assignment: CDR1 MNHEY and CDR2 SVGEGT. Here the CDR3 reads CASSARLAGTGELFF. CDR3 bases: TGTGCCAGCAGTGCCCGACTAGCGGGGACCGGGGAGCTGTTTTTT.

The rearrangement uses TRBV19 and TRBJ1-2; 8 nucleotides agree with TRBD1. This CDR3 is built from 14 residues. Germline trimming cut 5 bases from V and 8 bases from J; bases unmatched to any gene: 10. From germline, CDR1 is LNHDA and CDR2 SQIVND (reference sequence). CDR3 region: CASSFGQGPLGYTF. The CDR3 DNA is TGTGCCAGTAGTTTCGGACAGGGACCCCTAGGCTACACCTTC.

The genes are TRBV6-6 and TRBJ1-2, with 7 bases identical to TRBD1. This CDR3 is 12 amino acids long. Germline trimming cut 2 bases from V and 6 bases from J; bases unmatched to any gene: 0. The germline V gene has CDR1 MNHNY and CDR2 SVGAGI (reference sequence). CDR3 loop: CASSYDRDGYTF. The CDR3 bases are TGTGCCAGCAGTTACGACAGGGATGGCTACACCTTC.

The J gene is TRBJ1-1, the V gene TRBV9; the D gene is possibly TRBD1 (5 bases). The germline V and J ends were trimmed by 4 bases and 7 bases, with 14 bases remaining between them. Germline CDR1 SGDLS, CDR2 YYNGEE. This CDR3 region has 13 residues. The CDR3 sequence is CASSPGGALEAFF. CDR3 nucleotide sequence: TGTGCCAGCAGCCCCGGAGGGGCCCTTGAAGCTTTCTTT.

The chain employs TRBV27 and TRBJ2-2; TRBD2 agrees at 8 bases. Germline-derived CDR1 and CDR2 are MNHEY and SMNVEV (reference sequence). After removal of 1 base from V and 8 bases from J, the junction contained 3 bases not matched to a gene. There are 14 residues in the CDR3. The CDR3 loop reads CASSLYGGAGELFF. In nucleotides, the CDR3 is TGTGCCAGCAGTTTATACGGGGGGGCAGGGGAGCTGTTTTTT.

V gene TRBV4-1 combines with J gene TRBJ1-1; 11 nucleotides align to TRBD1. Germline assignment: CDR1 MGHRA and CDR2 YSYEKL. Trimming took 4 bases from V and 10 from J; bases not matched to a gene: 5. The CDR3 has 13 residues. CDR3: CASSPIGTGGAFF. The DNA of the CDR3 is TGCGCCAGCAGCCCTATTGGGACAGGGGGAGCTTTCTTT.

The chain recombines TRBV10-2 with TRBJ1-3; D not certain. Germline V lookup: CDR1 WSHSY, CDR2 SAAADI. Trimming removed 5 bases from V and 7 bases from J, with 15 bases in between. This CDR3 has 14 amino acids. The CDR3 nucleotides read TGCGCCAGCAGTCCGAAGGGAGAAAGGAACACCATATATTTT. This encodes CASSPKGERNTIYF.

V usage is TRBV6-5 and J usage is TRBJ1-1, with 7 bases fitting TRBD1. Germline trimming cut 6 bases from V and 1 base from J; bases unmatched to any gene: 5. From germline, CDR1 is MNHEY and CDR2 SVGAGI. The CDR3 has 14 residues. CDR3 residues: CASRGGSKNTEAFF. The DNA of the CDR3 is TGTGCCAGCAGAGGGGGCAGTAAGAACACTGAAGCTTTCTTT.

The CDR3 reads CASSSDRAGNYGYTF. For the CDR3, the DNA is TGCGCCAGCAGCTCGGACAGGGCTGGTAACTATGGCTACACCTTC. The genes are TRBV5-1 and TRBJ1-2, with TRBD1 matching 8 bases. V trimming: 3 bases; J trimming: 1 base; junction bases outside the gene matches: 5. Germline CDR1 reads SGHRS; CDR2 reads YFSETQ. The CDR3 spans 15 residues. Full variable domain (remainder filled in from reference TRBV5-1 and TRBJ1-2): KAGVTQTPRYLIKTRGQQVTLSCSPISGHRSVSWYQQTPGQGLQFLFEYFSETQRNKGNFPGRFSGRQFSNSRSEMNVSTLELGDSALYLCASSSDRAGNYGYTFGSGTRLTVV.

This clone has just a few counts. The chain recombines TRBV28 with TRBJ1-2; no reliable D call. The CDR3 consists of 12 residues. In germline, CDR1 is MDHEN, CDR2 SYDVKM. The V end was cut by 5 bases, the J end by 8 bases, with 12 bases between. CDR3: CASSPGRIGYTF. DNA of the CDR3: TGTGCCAGCAGTCCCGGCAGGATCGGCTACACCTTC.

CDR3 sequence: CAWTLGQTSPLHF. In DNA form, the CDR3 reads TGTGCCTGGACCCTCGGACAGACTTCACCCCTCCACTTT. The chain links TRBV30 to TRBJ1-6; D might be TRBD1 (6 bases). V lost 4 bases and J 9 bases, leaving 13 bases between the germline ends. This CDR3 contains 13 residues. Germline loops: CDR1 GTSNPN, CDR2 SVGIG (reference sequence). The full variable domain, its missing parts supplied by reference TRBV30 and TRBJ1-6, is SQTIHQWPATLVQPVGSPLSLECTVEGTSNPNLYWYRQAAGRGLQLLFYSVGIGQISSEVPQNLSASRPQDRQFILSSKKLLLSDSGFYLCAWTLGQTSPLHFGNGTRLTVT.

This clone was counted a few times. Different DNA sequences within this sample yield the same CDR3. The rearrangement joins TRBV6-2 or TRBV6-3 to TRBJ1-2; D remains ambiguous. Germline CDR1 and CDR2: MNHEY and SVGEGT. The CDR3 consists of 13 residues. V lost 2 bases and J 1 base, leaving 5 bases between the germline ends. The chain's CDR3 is CASSYAGNYGYTF. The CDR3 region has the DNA TGTGCCAGCAGTTACGCAGGTAACTATGGCTACACCTTC.

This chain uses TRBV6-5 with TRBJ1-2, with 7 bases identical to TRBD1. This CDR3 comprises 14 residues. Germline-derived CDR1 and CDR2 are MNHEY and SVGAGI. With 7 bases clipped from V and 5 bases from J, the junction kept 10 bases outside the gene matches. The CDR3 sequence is CASIRRGQLYGYTF. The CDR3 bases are TGTGCCAGCATTAGAAGGGGACAGCTATATGGCTACACCTTC.

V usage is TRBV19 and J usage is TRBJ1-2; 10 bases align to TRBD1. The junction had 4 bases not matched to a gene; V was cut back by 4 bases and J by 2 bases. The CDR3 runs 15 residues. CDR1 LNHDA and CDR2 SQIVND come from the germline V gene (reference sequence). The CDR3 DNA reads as TGTGCCAGTAGTAAGGTGGACAGGGGGAACTATGGCTACACCTTC. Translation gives CASSKVDRGNYGYTF. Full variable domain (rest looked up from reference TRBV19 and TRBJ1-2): DGGITQSPKYLFRKEGQNVTLSCEQNLNHDAMYWYRQDPGQGLRLIYYSQIVNDFQKGDIAEGYSVSREKKESFPLTVTSAQKNPTAFYLCASSKVDRGNYGYTFGSGTRLTVV.

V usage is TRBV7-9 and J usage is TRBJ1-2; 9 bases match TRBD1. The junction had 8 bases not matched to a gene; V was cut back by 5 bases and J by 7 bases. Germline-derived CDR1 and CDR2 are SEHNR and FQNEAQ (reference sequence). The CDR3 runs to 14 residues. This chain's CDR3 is CASSIWDREGGYTF. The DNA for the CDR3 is TGTGCCAGCAGCATTTGGGACAGGGAGGGTGGCTACACCTTC.

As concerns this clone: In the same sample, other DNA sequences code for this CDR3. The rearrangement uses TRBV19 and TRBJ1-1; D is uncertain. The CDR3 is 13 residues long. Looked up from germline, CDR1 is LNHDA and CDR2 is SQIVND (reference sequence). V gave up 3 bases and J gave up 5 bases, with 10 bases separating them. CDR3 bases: TGTGCCAGTAGTATTGGCGGGTTTACTGAAGCTTTCTTT. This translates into CASSIGGFTEAFF. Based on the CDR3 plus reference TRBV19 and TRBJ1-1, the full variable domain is DGGITQSPKYLFRKEGQNVTLSCEQNLNHDAMYWYRQDPGQGLRLIYYSQIVNDFQKGDIAEGYSVSREKKESFPLTVTSAQKNPTAFYLCASSIGGFTEAFFGQGTRLTVV.

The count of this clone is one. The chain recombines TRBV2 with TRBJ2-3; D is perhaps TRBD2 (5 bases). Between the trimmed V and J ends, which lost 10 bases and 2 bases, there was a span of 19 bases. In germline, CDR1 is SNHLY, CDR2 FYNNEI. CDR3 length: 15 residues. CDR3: CANGNGTSFTDTQYF. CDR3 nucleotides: TGTGCCAACGGAAACGGAACTAGTTTCACAGATACGCAGTATTTT. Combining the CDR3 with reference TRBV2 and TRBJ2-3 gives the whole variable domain EPEVTQTPSHQVTQMGQEVILRCVPISNHLYFYWYRQILGQKVEFLVSFYNNEISEKSEIFDDQFSVERPDGSNFTLKIRSTKLEDSAMYFCANGNGTSFTDTQYFGPGTRLTVL.

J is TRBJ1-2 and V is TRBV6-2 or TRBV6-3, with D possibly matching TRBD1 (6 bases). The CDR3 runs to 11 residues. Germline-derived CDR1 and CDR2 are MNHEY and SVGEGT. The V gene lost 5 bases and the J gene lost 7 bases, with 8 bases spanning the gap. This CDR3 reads CASSRDTGYTF. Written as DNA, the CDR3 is TGTGCCAGCAGTCGGGACACTGGCTACACCTTC.

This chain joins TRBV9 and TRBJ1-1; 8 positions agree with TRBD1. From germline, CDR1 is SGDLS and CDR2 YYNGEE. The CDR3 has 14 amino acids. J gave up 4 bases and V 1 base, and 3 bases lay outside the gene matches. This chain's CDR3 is CASSVTGGSTEAFF. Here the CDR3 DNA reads TGTGCCAGCAGCGTAACAGGGGGAAGCACTGAAGCTTTCTTT.

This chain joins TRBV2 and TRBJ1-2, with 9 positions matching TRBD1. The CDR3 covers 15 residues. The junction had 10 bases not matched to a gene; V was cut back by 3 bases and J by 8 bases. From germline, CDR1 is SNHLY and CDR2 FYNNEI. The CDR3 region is CASSEKENRGQGYTF. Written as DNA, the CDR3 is TGTGCCAGCAGTGAGAAAGAAAACAGGGGGCAAGGCTACACCTTC.

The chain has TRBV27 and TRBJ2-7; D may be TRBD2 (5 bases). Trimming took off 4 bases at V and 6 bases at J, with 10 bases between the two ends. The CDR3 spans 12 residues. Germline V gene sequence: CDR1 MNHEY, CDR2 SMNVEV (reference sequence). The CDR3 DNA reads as TGTGCCAGCAGTTCCCCCGGGGTCGAGCAGTACTTC. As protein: CASSSPGVEQYF.

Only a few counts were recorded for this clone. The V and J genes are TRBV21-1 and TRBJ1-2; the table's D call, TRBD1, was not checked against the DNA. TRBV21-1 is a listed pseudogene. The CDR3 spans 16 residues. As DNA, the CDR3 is TGTGCCAGCAGCTCGCAAAAGCTCAGGGGGCTCAATGGCTACACCTTC. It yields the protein CASSSQKLRGLNGYTF.

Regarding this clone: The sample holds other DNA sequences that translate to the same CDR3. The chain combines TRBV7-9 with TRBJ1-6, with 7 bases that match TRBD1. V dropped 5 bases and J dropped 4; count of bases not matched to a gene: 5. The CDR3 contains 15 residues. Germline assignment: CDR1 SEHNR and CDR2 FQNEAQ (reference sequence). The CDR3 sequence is CASSLRDSYNSPLHF. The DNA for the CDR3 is TGTGCCAGCAGCCTCCGGGACAGTTATAATTCACCCCTCCACTTT.

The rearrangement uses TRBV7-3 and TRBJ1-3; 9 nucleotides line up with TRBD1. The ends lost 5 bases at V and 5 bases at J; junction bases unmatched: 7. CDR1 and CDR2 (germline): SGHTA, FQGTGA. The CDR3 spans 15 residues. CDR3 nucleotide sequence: TGTGCCAGCAGCCCATCGGGACAGGGAAGAAACACCATATATTTT. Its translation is CASSPSGQGRNTIYF.